This is a list of T cell receptor beta chains from one sample in a study of blood T cell repertoires in COVID-19. Sequencing used immunoSEQ multiplex PCR; TCRdb keeps in-frame clones, though not all of them. This table has 65,000 to 75,000 clones, over 70% appearing once. The sequenced material came from peripheral blood. These receptors originate from a man between 65 and 85 years old with acute or convalescent COVID-19. Each CDR3 is given with its conserved first and last residue. The D gene is left open where the match is weak. Clone size is stated in some rows and not others, as once, few, many or a class when expanded.

>TRBV11-3|-|-|TRBJ2-7
TGTGCCAGCAGCTTAGGGGCAGGTACCCTCTACGAGCAGTACTTC
CASSLGAGTLYEQYF
>TRBV10-3|-|TRBD1|TRBJ2-7
TGTGCCATCAACCCGGGACAGGGGACGAGCGAGCAGTACTTC
CAINPGQGTSEQYF
>TRBV12-3/TRBV12-4|few|-|TRBJ1-1
TGTGCCAGCAGTTTATTATCTGAAGCTTTCTTT
CASSLLSEAFF
>TRBV27|-|TRBD1|TRBJ2-7
TGTGCCAGCAGGGGGGCGGCAGGGGGCGAGGGCGAGCAGTACTTC
CASRGAAGGEGEQYF
>TRBV18|-|TRBD1|TRBJ1-4
TGTGCCAGCTCACCACAACAGGGGGATGCTAATGAAAAACTGTTTTTT
CASSPQQGDANEKLFF
>TRBV6-2/TRBV6-3|few|-|TRBJ1-5
TGTGCCAGCAGTCTCGGGGGAAGCAATCAGCCCCAGCATTTT
CASSLGGSNQPQHF
>TRBV28|-|-|TRBJ1-5
TGTGCCAGCAGAACAGGATTAAATCAGCCCCAGCATTTT
CASRTGLNQPQHF
>TRBV7-8|-|TRBD2|TRBJ2-1
TGTGCCAGCAGCTTGACTAGCCTCAACATGTACAATGAGCAGTTCTTC
CASSLTSLNMYNEQFF
>TRBV6-5|-|-|TRBJ1-1
TGTGCCAGCAGTCCCTCGGTTTACACTGAAGCTTTCTTT
CASSPSVYTEAFF
>TRBV28|-|-|TRBJ1-1
TGTGCCAGCAGTTCGAGCCCGAAGGGGGCTTTCTTT
CASSSSPKGAFF
>TRBV6-5|-|-|TRBJ2-5
TGTGCCAGCAGTTACCGTTCCAGGGGTCAAGAGACCCAGTACTTC
CASSYRSRGQETQYF
>TRBV7-9|few|-|TRBJ1-5
TGTGCCAGCAGCTTAGGCGCCAGCAATCAGCCCCAGCATTTT
CASSLGASNQPQHF
>TRBV5-6|-|TRBD1|TRBJ2-7
TGTGCCAGCAGCTCCACAGGGGGCGAGCAGTACTTC
CASSSTGGEQYF
>TRBV20-1|-|TRBD2|TRBJ2-1
TGCAGTGCCGGACTAGCTGAGCAGTTCTTC
CSAGLAEQFF
>TRBV28|-|-|TRBJ2-7
TGTGCCAGCAGGCCGGGAGCCCGGACGGCCTACGAGCAGTACTTC
CASRPGARTAYEQYF
>TRBV2|-|TRBD2|TRBJ2-1
TGTGCCAGCAGTGCCCGAGGGACTAGCGCCCTGATTGAGCAGTTCTTC
CASSARGTSALIEQFF
>TRBV5-5|few|TRBD1|TRBJ2-7
TGTGCCAGCAGCAAGGACACCGGGACAGGCCTCGCCGAGCAGTACTTC
CASSKDTGTGLAEQYF
>TRBV27|-|-|TRBJ1-6
TGTGCCAGCAGGATAAACAGGGATTCACCCCTCCACTTT
CASRINRDSPLHF
>TRBV15|-|-|TRBJ2-7
TGTGCCACCAGCAGATTCCGGGGGAGCTCCTACGAGCAGTACTTC
CATSRFRGSSYEQYF
>TRBV6-5|-|TRBD2|TRBJ2-1
TGTGCCAGCAGATCTCTAGCGGGGGGATACAATGAGCAGTTCTTC
CASRSLAGGYNEQFF
>TRBV27|-|TRBD1|TRBJ2-7
TGTGCCAGCAGTTTATCGATGGGGGACAGGCTGACCTACGAGCAGTACTTC
CASSLSMGDRLTYEQYF
>TRBV19|once|TRBD1|TRBJ2-6
TGTGCCAGTAGTATAGAAGGTTCCGGGACAGGGGGCGCGGGGGCCAACGTCCTGACTTTC
CASSIEGSGTGGAGANVLTF
>TRBV6-5|-|TRBD1|TRBJ1-2
TGTGCCAGCAGTTCTACAGGGGGTAATGGCTACACCTTC
CASSSTGGNGYTF
>TRBV6-5|-|-|TRBJ1-1
TGTGCCATTCCGGGAACTTTGAACACTGAAGCTTTCTTT
CAIPGTLNTEAFF
>TRBV5-4|-|-|TRBJ2-7
TGTGCCAGCAGCCGATCGACAGGCCCGGGCGAGCAGTACTTC
CASSRSTGPGEQYF